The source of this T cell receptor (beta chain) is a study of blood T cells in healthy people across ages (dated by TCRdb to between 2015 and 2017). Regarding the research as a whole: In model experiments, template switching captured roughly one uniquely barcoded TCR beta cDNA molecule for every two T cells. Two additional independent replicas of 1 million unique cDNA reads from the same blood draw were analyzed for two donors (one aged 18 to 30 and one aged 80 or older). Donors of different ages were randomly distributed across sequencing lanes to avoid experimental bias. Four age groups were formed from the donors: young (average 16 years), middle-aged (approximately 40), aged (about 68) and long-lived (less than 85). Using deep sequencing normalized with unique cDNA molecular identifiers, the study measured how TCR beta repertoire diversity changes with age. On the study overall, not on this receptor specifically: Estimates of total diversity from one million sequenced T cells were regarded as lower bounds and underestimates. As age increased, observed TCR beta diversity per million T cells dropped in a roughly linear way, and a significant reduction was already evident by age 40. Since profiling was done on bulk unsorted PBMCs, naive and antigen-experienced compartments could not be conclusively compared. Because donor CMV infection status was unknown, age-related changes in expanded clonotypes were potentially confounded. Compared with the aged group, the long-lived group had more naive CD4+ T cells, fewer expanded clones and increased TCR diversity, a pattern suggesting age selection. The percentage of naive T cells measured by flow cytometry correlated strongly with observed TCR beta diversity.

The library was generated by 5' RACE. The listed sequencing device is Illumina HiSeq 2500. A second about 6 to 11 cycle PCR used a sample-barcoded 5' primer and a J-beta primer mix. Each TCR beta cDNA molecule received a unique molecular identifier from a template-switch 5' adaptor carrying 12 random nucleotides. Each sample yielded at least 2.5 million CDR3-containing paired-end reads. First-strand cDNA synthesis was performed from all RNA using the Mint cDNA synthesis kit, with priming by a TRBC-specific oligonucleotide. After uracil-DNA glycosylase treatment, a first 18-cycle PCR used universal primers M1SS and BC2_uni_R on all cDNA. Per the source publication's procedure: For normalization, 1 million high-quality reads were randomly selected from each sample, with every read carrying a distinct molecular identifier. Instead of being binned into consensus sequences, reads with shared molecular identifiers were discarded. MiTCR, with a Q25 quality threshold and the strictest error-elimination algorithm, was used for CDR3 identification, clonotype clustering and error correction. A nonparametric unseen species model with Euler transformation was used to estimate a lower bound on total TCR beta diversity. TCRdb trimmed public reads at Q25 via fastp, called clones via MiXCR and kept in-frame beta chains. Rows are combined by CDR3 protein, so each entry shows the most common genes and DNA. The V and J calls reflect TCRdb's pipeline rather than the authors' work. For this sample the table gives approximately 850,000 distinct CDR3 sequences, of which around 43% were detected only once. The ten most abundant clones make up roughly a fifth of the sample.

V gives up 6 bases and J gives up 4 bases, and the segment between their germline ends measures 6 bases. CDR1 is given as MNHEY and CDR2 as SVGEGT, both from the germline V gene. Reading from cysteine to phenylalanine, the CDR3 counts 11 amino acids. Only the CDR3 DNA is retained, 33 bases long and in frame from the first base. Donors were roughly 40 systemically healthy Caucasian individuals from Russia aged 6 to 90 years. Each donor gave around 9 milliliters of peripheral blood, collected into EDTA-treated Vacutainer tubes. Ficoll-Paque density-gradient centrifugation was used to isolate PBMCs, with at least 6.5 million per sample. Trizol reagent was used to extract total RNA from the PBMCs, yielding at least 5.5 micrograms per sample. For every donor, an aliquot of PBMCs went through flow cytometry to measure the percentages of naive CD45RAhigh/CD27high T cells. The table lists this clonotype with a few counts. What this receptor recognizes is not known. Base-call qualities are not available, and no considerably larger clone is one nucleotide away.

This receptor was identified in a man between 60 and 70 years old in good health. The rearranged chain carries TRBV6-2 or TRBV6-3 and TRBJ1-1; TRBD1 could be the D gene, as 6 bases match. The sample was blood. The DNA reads TGTGCCAGCAGCAGGGGCACTGAAGCTTTCTTT. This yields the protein CASSRGTEAFF.